These T cell receptor beta chains were read from a single sample in a study of blood T cell repertoires in COVID-19. TCRdb's copy holds only in-frame clones and misses some; the assay was immunoSEQ multiplex PCR. The table shows roughly 350,000 clones, with 80% to 90% occurring only once. Sequenced sample: peripheral blood. Receptors were obtained from a woman aged 30 to 39 with COVID-19, enrolled during active disease. Each CDR3 is given with its conserved first and last residue. D genes are given only for firm matches. The size entry is marked missing in some rows and otherwise reads once, few, many or a size class.

clone_size d_call j_call v_call cdr3_aa
- TRBD1 TRBJ1-1 TRBV28 CASRPPGQMNTEAFF
- TRBD1 TRBJ2-7 TRBV11-2 CASSRGTGLLNEQYF
- - TRBJ1-5 TRBV15 CATSWAGDNQPQHF
- - TRBJ2-7 TRBV21-1 CASGLATSYEQYF
once - TRBJ2-1 TRBV21-1 CASSKGSGTILCNEQFF
- - TRBJ2-4 TRBV30 CATTRAKNIQYF
many TRBD1 TRBJ2-1 TRBV5-1 CASSLGQGAYNEQFF
- TRBD1 TRBJ1-1 TRBV18 CASSPLRDRGIFTEAFF
- - TRBJ1-2 TRBV19 CASKRRTVVGYTF
- - TRBJ1-1 TRBV7-2 CASSLSWASEAFF
- - TRBJ2-3 TRBV14 CASSQVSGSSTDTQYF
once - TRBJ2-1 TRBV6-5 CASLPLGGGINEQFF
once - TRBJ1-2 TRBV10-3 CAISDDRDSMGGYTF
- - TRBJ2-5 TRBV5-1 CASSFGTGEWETQYF
- - TRBJ2-7 TRBV7-2 CASSKDGGPYEQYF
few - TRBJ1-5 TRBV28 CASTRRNQPQHF
- - TRBJ1-5 TRBV12-3/TRBV12-4 CASSRDFRQPQHF
- - TRBJ1-3 TRBV7-9 CASRFSGTPGNTIYF
- - TRBJ2-7 TRBV4-1 CASSRGVDFSYEQYF
- - TRBJ1-1 TRBV6-2/TRBV6-3 CASSPPVALSGAFF
- TRBD1 TRBJ1-4 TRBV3-1/TRBV3-2 CASSQGFFETGPREKLFF
once - TRBJ2-1 TRBV29-1 CSVVPGIYNEQFF
once TRBD1 TRBJ1-1 TRBV7-8 CASSLETGVYTEAFF
- - TRBJ2-7 TRBV7-2 CASSLRMNSGAYEQYF
- - TRBJ2-5 TRBV7-8 CASSLLILASGVGQYF
- TRBD2 TRBJ2-2 TRBV19 CASTLLAGGTGELFF
- TRBD1 TRBJ2-7 TRBV5-6 CASSIRTGAYEQYF
few TRBD2 TRBJ2-2 TRBV6-5 CASSRLAGDTGELFF
- TRBD1 TRBJ1-1 TRBV18 CASSPLDRPGSTEAFF